This T cell receptor (beta chain) was found in a study of cytomegalovirus exposure and HLA in healthy donors. Study as a whole: The roughly 110 validation repertoires were produced on the same platform as the 550 to 700 repertoires of the first cohort. This was reported in a later analysis. Study-level points and caveats: Cytomegalovirus status was reportedly diagnosed by the classifier with high sensitivity and specificity. The study designated over 150 TCR beta chains cytomegalovirus-associated.

Trimming took off 5 bases at V and 6 bases at J, with 16 bases between the two ends. This CDR3 comprises 14 residues. Per the germline V gene, CDR1 is SNHLY and CDR2 is FYNNEI. Comment on this clone: Its specificity is not known.

The assay was immunoSEQ multiplex PCR, and TCRdb's table has in-frame clones only and misses some. Among approximately 99,000 clones listed, approximately 95% were seen once. From the 120-subject validation cohort, which was separate from the roughly 630-subject first cohort, the donors were drawn. The genes are TRBV2 and TRBJ1-1; D might be TRBD1 (5 bases). This sequence originates from a woman younger than 30 in good health and CMV-seronegative. Specimen: PBMCs. The CDR3 reads CASSRDPGGAEAFF. In DNA form, the CDR3 reads TGTGCCAGCAGTCGAGACCCTGGAGGGGCTGAAGCTTTCTTT.